Each of the 12 T cell receptor beta chains below was sequenced from the same sample in a study of T cells in Graves' hyperthyroidism and ophthalmopathy. Amplification of TCR beta CDR3 regions used RNA as the template. TCR CDR3 regions were first amplified by RT-PCR with HTBI primers. TCRdb passed the multiplex PCR reads through MiXCR, listing each CDR3 protein once. The sample lists about 740,000 distinct CDR3 sequences; 11% to 15% were seen once. What was sequenced was blood. The origin of the receptors is a young woman with Graves' hyperthyroidism.

V gene TRBV30 combines with J gene TRBJ2-6, with D perhaps matching TRBD1 (6 bases). CDR1 and CDR2 (germline): GTSNPN, SVGIG (reference sequence). This CDR3 contains 18 residues. Trimming cost V 0 bases and J 0 bases, with 15 bases left between them. DNA for the CDR3: TGTGCCTGGAGTGTAACAGGGTATTTCTCCTCTGGGGCCAACGTCCTGACTTTC. Residues: CAWSVTGYFSSGANVLTF.

There are a few counts of this clonotype. The chain employs TRBV11-1 and TRBJ2-3; the D is unclear. The V end was cut by 3 bases, the J end by 4 bases, with 23 bases between. There are 18 residues in the CDR3. Germline CDR1 is SGHAT and CDR2 is FQDESV (reference sequence). The CDR3: CASSFFPGPRPPADTQYF. CDR3 coding DNA: TGTGCCAGCAGCTTTTTTCCGGGCCCCAGGCCTCCGGCAGATACGCAGTATTTT.

In this sample, this clonotype turned up many times. The chain joins TRBV3-1 to TRBJ2-1, with 14 bases that match TRBD2. This CDR3 is 17 amino acids long. V shed 2 bases, J shed 9 bases, and the junction held 9 bases outside the gene matches. CDR1 LGHDT and CDR2 YNNKEL come from the germline V gene (reference sequence). The CDR3 DNA follows: TGTGCCAGCAGCCAATCCGGGACTAGCGGGAGTCTGCTTGAGCAGTTCTTC. It encodes CASSQSGTSGSLLEQFF.

This clonotype came up many times. The chain has TRBV11-3 and TRBJ2-5, with TRBD2 matching over 9 bases. Germline V lookup: CDR1 SGHNT, CDR2 YENEEA. V lost 4 bases, J lost 3 bases, and 3 bases stayed unmatched. The CDR3 is 14 residues long. The CDR3 nucleotides read TGTGCCAGCAGCTCTTTAGCGGGAGAAGAGACCCAGTACTTC. The encoded protein is CASSSLAGEETQYF.

The rearrangement joins TRBV30 to TRBJ2-1; D uncertain. CDR1 GTSNPN and CDR2 SVGIG come from the germline V gene (reference sequence). This CDR3 contains 11 residues. The V end was cut by 4 bases, the J end by 3 bases, with 4 bases between. CDR3 loop: CAWTNYNEQFF. The CDR3, as DNA: TGTGCCTGGACCAACTACAATGAGCAGTTCTTC.

This clonotype was counted many times. The V gene is TRBV7-2, the J gene TRBJ2-3, with TRBD2 identical over 9 bases. Germline trimming cut 1 base from V and 4 bases from J; bases unmatched to any gene: 3. This CDR3 comprises 15 residues. Germline V gene data show CDR1 as SGHTA and CDR2 as FQGNSA. Here the CDR3 reads CASSLGAGGADTQYF. The CDR3 nucleotides are TGTGCCAGCAGCTTAGGGGCGGGAGGGGCAGATACGCAGTATTTT.

The chain has TRBV6-2 or TRBV6-3 and TRBJ2-6; D call uncertain. V lost 6 bases and J 0 bases, leaving 18 bases between the germline ends. Germline lookup yields CDR1 MNHEY and CDR2 SVGEGT. CDR3 length: 18 residues. Here the CDR3 DNA reads TGTGCCAGCAGCCAAGGCCAGATCTCGATCTCTGGGGCCAACGTCCTGACTTTC. Its translation is CASSQGQISISGANVLTF.

This clonotype was observed many times. V and J are TRBV7-9 and TRBJ2-1; 8 bases line up with TRBD1. The J segment lost 4 bases and the V segment lost 5 bases, leaving 10 bases of the junction unmatched. Germline V CDR1 and CDR2: SEHNR, FQNEAQ (reference sequence). The CDR3 extends over 16 amino acids. CDR3 nucleotides: TGTGCCAGCAGCGATCACCTCAGGGGGCGATACAATGAGCAGTTCTTC. Its translation is CASSDHLRGRYNEQFF.

This clonotype was observed many times. This rearrangement joins TRBV3-1 to TRBJ2-5; D is unresolved. V dropped 5 bases and J dropped 5 bases, with 6 bases sitting between them. Looked up from germline, CDR1 is LGHDT and CDR2 is YNNKEL (reference sequence). CDR3 size: 11 residues. The DNA of the CDR3 is TGTGCCAGCAGCATATCGGAGACCCAGTACTTC. Translated, it gives CASSISETQYF.

In its sample, this clonotype was seen a few times. The gene calls are TRBV7-9 and TRBJ2-7; the D is unclear. The V gene lost 1 base and the J gene lost 5 bases, with 18 bases spanning the gap. This CDR3 has 16 amino acids. Germline values: CDR1 SEHNR, CDR2 FQNEAQ (reference sequence). The CDR3 here is CASSLVRPGRPHEQYF. In DNA, the CDR3 is TGTGCCAGCAGCTTAGTTAGGCCCGGTCGTCCCCACGAGCAGTACTTC.

This clonotype was counted only a few times. The chain couples TRBV27 to TRBJ2-7, with 7 positions matching TRBD2. The germline V gene has CDR1 MNHEY and CDR2 SMNVEV (reference sequence). This CDR3 is 18 amino acids long. V was pared by 2 bases and J by 6 bases, with 19 bases of the junction left unmatched. The CDR3 region is CASSLLALAGESMGEQYF. The DNA for the CDR3 is TGTGCCAGCAGTTTACTCGCCCTGGCGGGAGAGTCTATGGGCGAGCAGTACTTC.

This clonotype has only one observation. Since a much larger clone is just one base distant, this may be a read error. V gene TRBV5-1 combines with J gene TRBJ1-1, with D possibly TRBD1 on 5 matching bases. The CDR3 loop spans 15 amino acids. From germline, CDR1 is SGHRS and CDR2 YFSETQ. The CDR3 here is CASSWGDSMNTKAFF. CDR3 sequence (DNA): TGCGCCAGCAGCTGGGGTGACAGCATGAACACTAAAGCTTTCTTT.